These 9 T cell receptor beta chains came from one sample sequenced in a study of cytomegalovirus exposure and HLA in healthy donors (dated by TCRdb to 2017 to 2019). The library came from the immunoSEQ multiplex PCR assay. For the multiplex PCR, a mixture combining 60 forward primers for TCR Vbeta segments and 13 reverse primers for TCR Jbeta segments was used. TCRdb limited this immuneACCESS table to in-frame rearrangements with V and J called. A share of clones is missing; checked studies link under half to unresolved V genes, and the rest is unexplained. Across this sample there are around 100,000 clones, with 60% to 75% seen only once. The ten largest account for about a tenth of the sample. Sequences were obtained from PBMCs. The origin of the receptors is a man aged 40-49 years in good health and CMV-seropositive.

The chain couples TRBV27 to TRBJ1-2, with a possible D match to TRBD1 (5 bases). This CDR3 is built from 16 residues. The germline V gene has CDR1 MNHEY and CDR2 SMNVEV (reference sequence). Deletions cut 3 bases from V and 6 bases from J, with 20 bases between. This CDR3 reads CASSFGDSISIDGYTF. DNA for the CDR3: TGTGCCAGCAGTTTCGGAGACAGCATATCAATCGATGGCTACACCTTC.

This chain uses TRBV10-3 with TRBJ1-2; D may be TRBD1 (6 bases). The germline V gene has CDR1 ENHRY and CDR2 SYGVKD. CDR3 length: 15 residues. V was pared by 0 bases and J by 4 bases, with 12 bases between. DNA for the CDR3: TGTGCCATCAGTGAGTCCGGACAGAGCCCCTATGGCTACACCTTC. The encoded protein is CAISESGQSPYGYTF.

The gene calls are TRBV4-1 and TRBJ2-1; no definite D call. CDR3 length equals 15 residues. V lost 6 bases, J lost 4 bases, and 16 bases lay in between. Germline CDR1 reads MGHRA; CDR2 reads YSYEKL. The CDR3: CASSPPALRYNEQFF. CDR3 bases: TGCGCCAGCAGTCCTCCAGCGTTGAGATACAATGAGCAGTTCTTC.

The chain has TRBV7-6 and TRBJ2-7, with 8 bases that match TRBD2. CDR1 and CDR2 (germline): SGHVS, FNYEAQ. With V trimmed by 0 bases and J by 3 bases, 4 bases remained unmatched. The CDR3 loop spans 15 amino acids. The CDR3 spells CASSLALSGSYEQYF. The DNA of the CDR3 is TGTGCCAGCAGCTTAGCGCTGAGCGGGAGCTACGAGCAGTACTTC.

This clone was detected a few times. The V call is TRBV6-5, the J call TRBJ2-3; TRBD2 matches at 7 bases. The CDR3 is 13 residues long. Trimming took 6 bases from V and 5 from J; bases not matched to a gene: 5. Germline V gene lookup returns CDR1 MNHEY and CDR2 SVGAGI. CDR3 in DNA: TGTGCCAGCAGCATGCGGGGGTTAGATACGCAGTATTTT. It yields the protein CASSMRGLDTQYF.

CDR3 loop: CASSPTTENTEAFF. For the CDR3, the DNA is TGTGCCAGCAGCCCTACCACAGAGAACACTGAAGCTTTCTTT. The rearrangement links TRBV5-6 to TRBJ1-1, with unresolved D. The CDR3 runs to 14 residues. The germline CDR1 and CDR2 sequences are SGHDT and YYEEEE. V was pared by 4 bases and J by 1 base, with 11 bases between.

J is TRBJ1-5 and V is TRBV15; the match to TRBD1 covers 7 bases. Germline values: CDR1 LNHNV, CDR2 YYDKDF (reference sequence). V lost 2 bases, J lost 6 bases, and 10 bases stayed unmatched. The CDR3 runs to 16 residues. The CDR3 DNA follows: TGTGCCACCAGCAGACCAGCTTCAGGGGGAACTCAGCCCCAGCATTTT. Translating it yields CATSRPASGGTQPQHF.

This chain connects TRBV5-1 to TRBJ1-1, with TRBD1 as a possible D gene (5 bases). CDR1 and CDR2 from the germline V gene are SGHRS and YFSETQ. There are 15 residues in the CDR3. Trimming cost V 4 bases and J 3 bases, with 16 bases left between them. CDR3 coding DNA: TGCGCCAGCAGCCCAGAGCAGGGCATCTACACTGAAGCTTTCTTT. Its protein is CASSPEQGIYTEAFF.

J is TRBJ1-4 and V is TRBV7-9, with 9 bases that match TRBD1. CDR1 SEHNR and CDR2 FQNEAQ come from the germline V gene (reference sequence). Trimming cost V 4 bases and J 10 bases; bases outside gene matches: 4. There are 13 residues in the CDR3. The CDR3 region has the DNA TGTGCCAGCAGCTCCGGACAGGGGCGAAAACTGTTTTTT. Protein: CASSSGQGRKLFF.